This record covers a single T cell receptor beta chain. The data originate from a study of cytomegalovirus exposure and HLA in healthy donors. PCR employed 60 Vbeta and 13 Jbeta primers. TCRdb keeps only in-frame clones here, not all; method: immunoSEQ multiplex PCR. Here the sample spans tens of thousands of clones, 60% to 80% being singletons. This receptor was identified in a woman in her 50s in good health and CMV-seropositive. Source material: PBMCs.

CDR3 bases: TGCGCCAGCAGCTTGGCCGGGGAGGTAGAGCTGTTTTTT. This sequence encodes CASSLAGEVELFF. The rearrangement joins TRBV5-1 to TRBJ2-2, with D possibly being TRBD2 (6 bases). V shed 0 bases and J shed 11 bases, with 11 bases lying between them. The CDR3 contains 13 residues. Germline values: CDR1 SGHRS, CDR2 YFSETQ. Filled out from reference TRBV5-1 and TRBJ2-2, the complete variable domain reads KAGVTQTPRYLIKTRGQQVTLSCSPISGHRSVSWYQQTPGQGLQFLFEYFSETQRNKGNFPGRFSGRQFSNSRSEMNVSTLELGDSALYLCASSLAGEVELFFGEGSRLTVL.